The entry below describes one TCR beta chain. This sample is drawn from a study of control samples from healthy donors and cancer patients. Data came from immunoSEQ multiplex PCR; TCRdb stores just in-frame clones and leaves some out. Here the sample spans more than 25,000 clones, about 85% being singletons. This CDR3 region has 15 residues. V was trimmed by 0 bases and J by 0 bases, leaving 8 bases between them. The germline V gene has CDR1 SGHTA and CDR2 FQGNSA. Sequencing used formalin-fixed, paraffin-embedded tissue. This receptor was obtained from a female donor with melanoma. V gene TRBV7-2 combines with J gene TRBJ1-1; TRBD1 is a possible D gene (6 bases). The CDR3 region has the DNA TGTGCCAGCAGCTTAGCGGGACATATGAACACTGAAGCTTTCTTT. It is translated as CASSLAGHMNTEAFF. Drawing the rest from reference TRBV7-2 and TRBJ1-1, the complete variable domain is GAGVSQSPSNKVTEKGKDVELRCDPISGHTALYWYRQSLGQGLEFLIYFQGNSAPDKSGLPSDRFSAERTGGSVSTLTIQRTQQEDSAVYLCASSLAGHMNTEAFFGQGTRLTVV.